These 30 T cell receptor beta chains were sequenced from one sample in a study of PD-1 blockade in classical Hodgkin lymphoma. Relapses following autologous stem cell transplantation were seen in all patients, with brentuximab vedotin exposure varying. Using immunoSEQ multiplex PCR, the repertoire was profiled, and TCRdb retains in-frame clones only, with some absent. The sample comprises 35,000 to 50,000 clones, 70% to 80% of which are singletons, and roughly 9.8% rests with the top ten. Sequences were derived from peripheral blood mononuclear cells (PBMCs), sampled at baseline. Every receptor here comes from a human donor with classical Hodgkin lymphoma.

This CDR3 is CASRSNGASYEQYF. For the CDR3, the DNA is TGTGCCAGCCGATCCAACGGGGCGTCCTACGAGCAGTACTTC. The chain employs TRBV6-5 and TRBJ2-7; D may be TRBD1 or TRBD2 (5 bases each). The CDR3 spans 14 residues. Germline CDR1 is MNHEY and CDR2 is SVGAGI. V lost 8 bases, J lost 1 base, and 15 bases lay in between.

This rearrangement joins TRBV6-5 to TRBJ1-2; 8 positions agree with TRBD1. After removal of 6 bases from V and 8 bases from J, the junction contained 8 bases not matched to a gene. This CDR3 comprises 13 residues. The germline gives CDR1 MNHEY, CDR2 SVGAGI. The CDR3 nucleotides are TGTGCCAGCAGCCCCCAGGGGGCAGGAGGCTACACCTTC. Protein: CASSPQGAGGYTF.

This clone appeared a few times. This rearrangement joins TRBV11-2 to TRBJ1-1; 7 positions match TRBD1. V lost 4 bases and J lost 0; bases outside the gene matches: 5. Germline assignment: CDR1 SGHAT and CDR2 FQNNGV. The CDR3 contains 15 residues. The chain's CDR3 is CASSSLQGMNTEAFF. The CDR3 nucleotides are TGTGCCAGCAGCTCCTTACAGGGGATGAACACTGAAGCTTTCTTT.

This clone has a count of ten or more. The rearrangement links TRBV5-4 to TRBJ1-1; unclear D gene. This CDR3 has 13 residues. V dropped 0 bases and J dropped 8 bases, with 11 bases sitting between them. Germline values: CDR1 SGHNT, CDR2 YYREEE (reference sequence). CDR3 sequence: CASSLAPREEAFF. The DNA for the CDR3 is TGTGCCAGCAGCTTGGCCCCTCGAGAGGAAGCTTTCTTT.

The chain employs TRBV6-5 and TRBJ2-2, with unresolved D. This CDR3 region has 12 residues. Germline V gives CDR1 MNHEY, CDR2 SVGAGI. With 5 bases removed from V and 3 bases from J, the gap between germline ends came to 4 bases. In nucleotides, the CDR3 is TGTGCCAGCAGTCCCGACACCGGGGAGCTGTTTTTT. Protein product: CASSPDTGELFF.

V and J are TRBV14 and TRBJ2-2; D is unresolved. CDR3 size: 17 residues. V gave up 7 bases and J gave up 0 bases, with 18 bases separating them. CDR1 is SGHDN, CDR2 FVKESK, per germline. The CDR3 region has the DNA TGTGCCAGCACCTCGACACCTTCATACGCGAACACCGGGGAGCTGTTTTTT. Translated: CASTSTPSYANTGELFF.

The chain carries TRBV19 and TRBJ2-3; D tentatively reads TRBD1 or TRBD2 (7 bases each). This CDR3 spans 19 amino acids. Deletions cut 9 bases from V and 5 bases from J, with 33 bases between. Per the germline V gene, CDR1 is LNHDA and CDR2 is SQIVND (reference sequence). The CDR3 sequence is CASRLGAPLAGGGRDTQYF. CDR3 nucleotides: TGTGCCAGCCGTCTGGGGGCCCCACTAGCAGGGGGGGGACGAGATACGCAGTATTTT.

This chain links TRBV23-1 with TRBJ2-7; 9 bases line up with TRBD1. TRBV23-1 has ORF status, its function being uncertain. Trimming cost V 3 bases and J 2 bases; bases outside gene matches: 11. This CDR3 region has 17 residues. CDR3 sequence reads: CASSHGGGQGHPYEQYF. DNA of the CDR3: TGCGCCAGCAGTCACGGCGGCGGACAGGGGCATCCCTACGAGCAGTACTTC.

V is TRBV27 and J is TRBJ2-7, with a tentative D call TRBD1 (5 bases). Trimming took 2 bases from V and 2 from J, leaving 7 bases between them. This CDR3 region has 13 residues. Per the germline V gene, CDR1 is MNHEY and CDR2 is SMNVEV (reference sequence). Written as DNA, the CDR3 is TGTGCCAGCAGTTTAGGACAAACCTACGAGCAGTACTTC. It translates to CASSLGQTYEQYF.

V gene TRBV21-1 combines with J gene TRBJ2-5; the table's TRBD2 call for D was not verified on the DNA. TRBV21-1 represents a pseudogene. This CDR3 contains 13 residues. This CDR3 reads CASSKGGGETQYF. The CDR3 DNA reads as TGTGCCAGCAGCAAAGGGGGAGGAGAGACCCAGTACTTC.

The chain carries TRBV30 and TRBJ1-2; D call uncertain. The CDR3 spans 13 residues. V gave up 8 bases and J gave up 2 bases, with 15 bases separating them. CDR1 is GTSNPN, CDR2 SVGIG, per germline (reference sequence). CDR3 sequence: CAGPGNGNYGYTF. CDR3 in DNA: TGTGCCGGACCGGGGAATGGGAACTATGGCTACACCTTC.

CDR3 DNA sequence: TGTGCCAGCAGTTTAGAACAGGGGACCTACGAGCAGTACTTC. Protein sequence: CASSLEQGTYEQYF. The chain recombines TRBV27 with TRBJ2-7; the match to TRBD1 covers 7 bases. V gave up 2 bases and J gave up 2 bases; unmatched junction bases: 3. The CDR3 extends over 14 amino acids. Germline loops: CDR1 MNHEY, CDR2 SMNVEV (reference sequence).

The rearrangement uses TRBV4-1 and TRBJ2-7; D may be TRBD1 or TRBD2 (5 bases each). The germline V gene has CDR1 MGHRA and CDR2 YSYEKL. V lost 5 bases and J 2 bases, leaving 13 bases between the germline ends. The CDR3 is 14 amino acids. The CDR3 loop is CASSNPGDPYEQYF. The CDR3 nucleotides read TGCGCCAGCAGCAACCCCGGGGACCCCTACGAGCAGTACTTC.

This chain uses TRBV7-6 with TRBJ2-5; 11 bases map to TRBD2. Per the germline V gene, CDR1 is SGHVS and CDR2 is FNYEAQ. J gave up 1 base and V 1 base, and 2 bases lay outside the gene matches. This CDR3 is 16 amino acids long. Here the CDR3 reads CASSLDGTSGQETQYF. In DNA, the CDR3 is TGTGCCAGCAGCTTAGACGGGACTAGCGGCCAAGAGACCCAGTACTTC.

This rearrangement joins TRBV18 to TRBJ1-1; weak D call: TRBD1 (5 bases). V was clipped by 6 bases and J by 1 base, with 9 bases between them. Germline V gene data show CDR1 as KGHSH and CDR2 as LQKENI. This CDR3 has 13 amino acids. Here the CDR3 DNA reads TGTGCCAGCTCCGCGACAGCGAACACTGAAGCTTTCTTT. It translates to CASSATANTEAFF.

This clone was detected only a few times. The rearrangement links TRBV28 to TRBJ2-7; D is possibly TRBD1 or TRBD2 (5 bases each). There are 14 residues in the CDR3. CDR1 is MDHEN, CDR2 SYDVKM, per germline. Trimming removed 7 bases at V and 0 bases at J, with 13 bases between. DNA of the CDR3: TGTGCCAGCATCCGGGACCTCACCTCCTACGAGCAGTACTTC. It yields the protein CASIRDLTSYEQYF.

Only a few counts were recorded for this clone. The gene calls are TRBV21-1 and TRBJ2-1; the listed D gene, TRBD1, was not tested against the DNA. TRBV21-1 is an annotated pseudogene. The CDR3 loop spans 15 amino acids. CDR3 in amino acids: CASSVRTGGSNEQFF. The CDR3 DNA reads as TGTGCCAGCAGCGTTCGGACAGGGGGGAGCAATGAGCAGTTCTTC.

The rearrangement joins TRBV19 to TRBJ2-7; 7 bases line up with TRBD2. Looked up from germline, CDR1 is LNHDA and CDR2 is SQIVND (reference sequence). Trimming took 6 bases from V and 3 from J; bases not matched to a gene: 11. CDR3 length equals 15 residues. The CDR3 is CASSLGRGERYEQYF. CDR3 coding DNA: TGTGCCAGTAGCCTAGGGAGGGGAGAACGCTACGAGCAGTACTTC.

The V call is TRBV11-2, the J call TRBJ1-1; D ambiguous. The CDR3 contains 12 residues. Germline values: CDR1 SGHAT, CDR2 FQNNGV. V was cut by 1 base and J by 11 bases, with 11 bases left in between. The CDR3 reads CASSLVLERAFF. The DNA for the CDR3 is TGTGCCAGCAGCTTAGTCTTGGAAAGGGCTTTCTTT.

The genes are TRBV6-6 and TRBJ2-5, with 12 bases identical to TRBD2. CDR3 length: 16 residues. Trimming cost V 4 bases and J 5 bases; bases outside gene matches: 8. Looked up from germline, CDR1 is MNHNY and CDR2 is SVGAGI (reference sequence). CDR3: CASSSSSGRALETQYF. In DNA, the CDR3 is TGTGCCAGCAGTTCTTCTAGCGGGAGGGCCTTGGAGACCCAGTACTTC.

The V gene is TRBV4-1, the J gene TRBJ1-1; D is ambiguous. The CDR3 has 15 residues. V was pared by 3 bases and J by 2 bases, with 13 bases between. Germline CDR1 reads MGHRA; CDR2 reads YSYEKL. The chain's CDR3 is CASSQHPLTNTEAFF. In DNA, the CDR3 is TGCGCCAGCAGCCAGCACCCCCTCACCAACACTGAAGCTTTCTTT.

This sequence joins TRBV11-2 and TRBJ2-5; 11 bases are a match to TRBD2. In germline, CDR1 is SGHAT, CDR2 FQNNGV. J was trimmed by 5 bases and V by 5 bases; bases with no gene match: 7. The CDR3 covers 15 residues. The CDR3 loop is CASSTLAGVGETQYF. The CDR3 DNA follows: TGTGCCAGCAGCACACTAGCGGGAGTGGGGGAGACCCAGTACTTC. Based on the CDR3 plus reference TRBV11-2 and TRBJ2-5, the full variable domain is EAGVAQSPRYKIIEKRQSVAFWCNPISGHATLYWYQQILGQGPKLLIQFQNNGVVDDSQLPKDRFSAERLKGVDSTLKIQPAKLEDSAVYLCASSTLAGVGETQYFGPGTRLLVL.

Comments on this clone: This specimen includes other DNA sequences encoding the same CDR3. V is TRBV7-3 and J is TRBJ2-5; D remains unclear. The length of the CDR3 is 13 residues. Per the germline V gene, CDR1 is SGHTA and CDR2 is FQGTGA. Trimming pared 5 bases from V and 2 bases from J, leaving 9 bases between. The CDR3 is CASSPGPQETQYF. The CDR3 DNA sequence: TGTGCCAGCAGCCCAGGACCTCAAGAGACCCAGTACTTC.

The CDR3: CASSLVGSGGKGAFF. The CDR3 DNA reads as TGCGCCAGCAGCCTAGTAGGGTCGGGGGGGAAGGGAGCTTTCTTT. This chain joins TRBV4-1 and TRBJ1-1; maybe TRBD1 (5 bases). The V gene lost 4 bases and the J gene lost 10 bases, with 22 bases spanning the gap. The CDR3 consists of 15 residues. In germline, CDR1 is MGHRA, CDR2 YSYEKL.

DNA of the CDR3: TGCGCCAGCAGGGACAGGCTGAACACTGAAGCTTTCTTT. Translating gives CASRDRLNTEAFF. The chain combines TRBV4-3 with TRBJ1-1; TRBD1 matches at 7 bases. The CDR3 sequence is 13 residues long. In germline, CDR1 is LGHNA, CDR2 YSLEER. Trimming removed 6 bases from V and 0 bases from J; junction bases left unmatched: 1.

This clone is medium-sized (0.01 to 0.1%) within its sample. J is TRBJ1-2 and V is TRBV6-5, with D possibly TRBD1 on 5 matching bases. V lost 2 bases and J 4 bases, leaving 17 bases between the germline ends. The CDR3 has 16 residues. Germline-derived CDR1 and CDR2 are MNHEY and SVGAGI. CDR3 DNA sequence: TGTGCCAGCAGTTACCCGTATGGACAAGTCGGCTATGGCTACACCTTC. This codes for CASSYPYGQVGYGYTF.

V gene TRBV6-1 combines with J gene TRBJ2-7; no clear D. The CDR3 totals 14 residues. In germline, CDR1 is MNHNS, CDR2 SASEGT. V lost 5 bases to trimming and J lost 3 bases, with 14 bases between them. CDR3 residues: CASSKHTDGYEQYF. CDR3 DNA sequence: TGTGCCAGCAGTAAACATACGGACGGCTACGAGCAGTACTTC.

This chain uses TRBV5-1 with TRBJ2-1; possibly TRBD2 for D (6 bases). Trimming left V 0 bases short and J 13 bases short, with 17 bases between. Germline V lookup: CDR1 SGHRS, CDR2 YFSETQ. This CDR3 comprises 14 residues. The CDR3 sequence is CASSLGAIGRGQFF. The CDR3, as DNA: TGCGCCAGCAGCTTGGGAGCCATCGGGCGGGGACAGTTCTTC.

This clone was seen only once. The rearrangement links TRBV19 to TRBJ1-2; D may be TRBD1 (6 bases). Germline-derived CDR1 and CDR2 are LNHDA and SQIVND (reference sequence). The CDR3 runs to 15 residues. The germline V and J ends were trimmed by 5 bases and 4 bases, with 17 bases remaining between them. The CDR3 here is CASSATGRRGYGYTF. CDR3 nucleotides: TGTGCCAGTAGTGCGACAGGTCGACGGGGCTATGGCTACACCTTC.

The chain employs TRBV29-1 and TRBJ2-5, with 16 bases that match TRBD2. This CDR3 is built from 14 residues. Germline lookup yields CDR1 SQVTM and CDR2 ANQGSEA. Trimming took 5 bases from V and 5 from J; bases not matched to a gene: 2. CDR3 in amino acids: CSVSGLAGGETQYF. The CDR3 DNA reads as TGCAGCGTTTCGGGACTAGCGGGAGGGGAGACCCAGTACTTC.